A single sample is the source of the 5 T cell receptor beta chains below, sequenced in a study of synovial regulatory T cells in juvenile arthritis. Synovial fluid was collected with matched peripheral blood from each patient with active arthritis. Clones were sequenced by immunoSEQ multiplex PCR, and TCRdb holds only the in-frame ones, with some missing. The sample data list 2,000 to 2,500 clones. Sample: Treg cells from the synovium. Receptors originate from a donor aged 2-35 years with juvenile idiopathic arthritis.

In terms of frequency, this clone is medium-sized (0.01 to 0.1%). The CDR3 sequence: CASSLRVPGLNTGELFF. The rearrangement uses TRBV7-2 and TRBJ2-2. The CDR3 has 17 residues. Nucleotide data are not available. Germline-derived CDR1 and CDR2 are SGHTA and FQGNSA. Full variable domain (rest looked up from reference TRBV7-2 and TRBJ2-2): GAGVSQSPSNKVTEKGKDVELRCDPISGHTALYWYRQSLGQGLEFLIYFQGNSAPDKSGLPSDRFSAERTGGSVSTLTIQRTQQEDSAVYLCASSLRVPGLNTGELFFGEGSRLTVL.

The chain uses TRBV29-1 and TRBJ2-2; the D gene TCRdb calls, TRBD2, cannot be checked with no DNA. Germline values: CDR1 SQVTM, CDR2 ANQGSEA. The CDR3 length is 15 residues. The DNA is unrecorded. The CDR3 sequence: CSVVPGNANTGELFF.

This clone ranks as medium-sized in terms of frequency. The CDR3 sequence is CASSIGTGNQPQHF. This chain connects TRBV19 to TRBJ1-5; without DNA, the TCRdb call of TRBD1 cannot be checked. The germline gives CDR1 LNHDA, CDR2 SQIVND (reference sequence). CDR3 size: 14 residues. The record lacks a DNA sequence.

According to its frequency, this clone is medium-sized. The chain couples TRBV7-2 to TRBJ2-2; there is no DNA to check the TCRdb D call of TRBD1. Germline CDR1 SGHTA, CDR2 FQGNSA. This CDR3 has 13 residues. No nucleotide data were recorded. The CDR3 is CASSFPGHGELFF.

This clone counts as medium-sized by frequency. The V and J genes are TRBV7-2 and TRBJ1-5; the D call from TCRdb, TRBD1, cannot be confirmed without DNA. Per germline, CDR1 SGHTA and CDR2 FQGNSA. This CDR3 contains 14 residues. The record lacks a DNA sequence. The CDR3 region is CASSAQGSNQPQHF. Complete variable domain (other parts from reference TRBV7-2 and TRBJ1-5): GAGVSQSPSNKVTEKGKDVELRCDPISGHTALYWYRQSLGQGLEFLIYFQGNSAPDKSGLPSDRFSAERTGGSVSTLTIQRTQQEDSAVYLCASSAQGSNQPQHFGDGTRLSIL.